One T cell receptor (beta chain) is described in this entry. The sample holds many counts of this clone. Its antigen specificity is not known. Base qualities are missing; no much larger clone stands one base away. Inclusive of the bounding cysteine and phenylalanine, the CDR3 is 13 residues long. The kept DNA is CDR3 alone, 39 bases in frame from the first base. Trimming costs V 1 base and J 2 bases, and their ends lie 6 bases apart. CDR1 and CDR2, looked up from the germline V gene (reference sequence), are GTSNPN and SVGIG. This sample was included in a study of metastatic and nonmetastatic thyroid tumors (dated by TCRdb to 2020 to 2022). Context from the whole study: Repertoires from peripheral blood and from tumor or nodule tissue samples of malignant and benign thyroid patients were compared. Study-wide findings and limitations: TCR beta diversity was reported as significantly higher in malignant tumors than in benign nodules, in both blood and tumor samples.

No treatment had been received by any patient before thyroid surgery. The study retrospectively analysed patient clinical samples collected from 2012 to 2018 using T-cell receptor beta sequencing. The library was generated by PCR. Sequencing was carried out with an Illumina HiSeq 4000. High-throughput sequencing was used to profile the TCR beta-chain CDR3 region of each patient. As for the original processing: A classifier to discriminate distant-metastatic papillary thyroid cancer patients was built from CDR3 differences across clinicopathological groups. Repertoire diversity was assessed with the Shannon index, and tumor-blood repertoire similarity with the Morisita-Horn index. TCRdb applied fastp at Q25 and MiXCR to the public reads, then kept only in-frame beta chains. TCRdb's processing, not the study's, gives the V and J calls here. Across this sample there are roughly 40,000 clones, with less than 20% seen only once. The top ten constitute roughly 9.6% of the sample.

This TCR was recovered from a female donor with papillary thyroid cancer or a benign thyroid nodule (not recorded which). Some clones in this sample may be carry-over from other donors' samples. The sequence is built from TRBV30 and TRBJ1-3; D gene: possibly TRBD1, on 5 matching bases. Sequencing was carried out using tumor tissue. The base sequence is TGTGCCTGGAGTGGGGGGGCTGGAAACACCATATATTTT. Protein translation: CAWSGGAGNTIYF.